Below are 23 T cell receptor beta chains sequenced from a single sample in a study of OX40 agonist ivuxolimab in advanced cancers. Assay used: immunoSEQ multiplex PCR; TCRdb lists only in-frame clones, some missing. The sample lists some 19,000 clones; 70% to 90% were seen once. The sample here was CD4+ or CD8+ T cells sorted from blood, taken in a trial of the OX40 agonist ivuxolimab. Receptor source: an adult with an advanced solid tumor such as melanoma, head and neck, liver or kidney cancer.

The chain combines TRBV6-1 with TRBJ1-2, with D hard to call. CDR1 is MNHNS, CDR2 SASEGT, per germline. The CDR3 runs to 14 residues. Between the trimmed V and J ends, which lost 3 bases and 0 bases, there was a span of 8 bases. In DNA form, the CDR3 reads TGTGCCAGCAGTGATCTCAGATCTAACTATGGCTACACCTTC. Amino acid sequence: CASSDLRSNYGYTF.

V usage is TRBV7-9 and J usage is TRBJ2-5; D might be TRBD1 (6 bases). Trimming took off 1 base at V and 5 bases at J, with 14 bases between the two ends. CDR3 length equals 15 residues. Germline V gene data show CDR1 as SEHNR and CDR2 as FQNEAQ (reference sequence). The CDR3 protein is CASSLVARGAETQYF. The CDR3 DNA reads TGTGCCAGCAGCTTAGTGGCCAGGGGAGCGGAGACCCAGTACTTC.

The V and J genes are TRBV19 and TRBJ2-2; the match to TRBD1 covers 9 bases. The J segment lost 4 bases and the V segment lost 10 bases, leaving 13 bases of the junction unmatched. The V gene's germline CDR1 is LNHDA and CDR2 SQIVND (reference sequence). This CDR3 is built from 16 residues. CDR3 nucleotide sequence: TGTGCCACCAGTAAAGGGGGGACAGGGTTCACCGGGGAGCTGTTTTTT. Amino acid sequence: CATSKGGTGFTGELFF.

V and J are TRBV30 and TRBJ1-2; D possibly corresponds to TRBD1 (5 bases). Trimming cost V 0 bases and J 14 bases, with 19 bases left between them. Germline-derived CDR1 and CDR2 are GTSNPN and SVGIG (reference sequence). The CDR3 extends over 13 amino acids. Here the CDR3 DNA reads TGTGCCTGGAGTGTATCTACCGGGGCCCTGGGGACCTTC. Protein product: CAWSVSTGALGTF.

The rearrangement links TRBV7-8 to TRBJ2-3; 13 bases match TRBD2. CDR1 and CDR2 (germline): SGHVS, FQNEAQ. The CDR3 runs to 18 residues. V dropped 5 bases and J dropped 6; count of bases not matched to a gene: 14. CDR3 nucleotides: TGTGCCAGCAGCGCAACCGGGACTAGCGGGACGCGGCGGGATACGCAGTATTTT. As protein: CASSATGTSGTRRDTQYF.

The chain joins TRBV7-6 to TRBJ2-2; 9 nucleotides line up with TRBD2. CDR1 and CDR2 (germline): SGHVS, FNYEAQ. The ends lost 7 bases at V and 2 bases at J; junction bases unmatched: 5. This CDR3 contains 15 residues. The chain's CDR3 is CASTRTSVNTGELFF. The CDR3 coding sequence is TGTGCCAGCACCCGGACTAGCGTAAACACCGGGGAGCTGTTTTTT.

The chain is built from TRBV6-5 and TRBJ2-1; TRBD2 aligns across 12 bases. CDR1 and CDR2 (germline): MNHEY, SVGAGI. The V segment lost 6 bases and the J segment 5 bases; nucleotides outside the gene matches: 5. The CDR3 sequence is 15 residues long. The CDR3, as DNA: TGTGCCAGCAGACGGGGACTAGCGGGTAACAATGAGCAGTTCTTC. Protein sequence: CASRRGLAGNNEQFF.

This clone has a single count. V is TRBV21-1 and J is TRBJ2-7; the table's D call TRBD2 went unverified against the DNA. TRBV21-1 is a recognized pseudogene. The CDR3 contains 15 residues. CDR3 sequence (DNA): TGTGCCAGCAGCAAAGATCAGAAGGAGGAATACGAGCAGTACTTC. Residues: CASSKDQKEEYEQYF.

This sequence joins TRBV28 and TRBJ2-5, with a possible D match to TRBD2 (6 bases). Matching the DNA end better, TRBJ2-7 makes the J call doubtful. The CDR3 is 13 residues long. Germline loops: CDR1 MDHEN, CDR2 SYDVKM. The CDR3: CASWVGGMDEQYF. The CDR3 DNA reads as TGTGCCAGTTGGGTAGGAGGGATGGACGAGCAGTACTTC.

The chain joins TRBV13 to TRBJ2-1; 8 positions match TRBD1. J gave up 5 bases and V 5 bases, and 5 bases lay outside the gene matches. From germline, CDR1 is PRHDT and CDR2 FYEKMQ (reference sequence). The length of the CDR3 is 14 residues. CDR3 amino acids: CASSAGGSDNEQFF. CDR3 sequence (DNA): TGTGCCAGCAGCGCAGGGGGCTCGGACAATGAGCAGTTCTTC.

The rearrangement joins TRBV7-9 to TRBJ1-1, with D possibly matching TRBD1 (5 bases). The CDR3 spans 14 residues. V lost 1 base to trimming and J lost 1 base, with 7 bases between them. CDR1 SEHNR and CDR2 FQNEAQ come from the germline V gene (reference sequence). In DNA, the CDR3 is TGTGCCAGCAGCTTAGAAGGGACGAACACTGAAGCTTTCTTT. Residues: CASSLEGTNTEAFF.

This CDR3 reads CASSLIAFEPFQEQYF. The CDR3 DNA sequence: TGTGCCAGCAGTTTAATTGCTTTTGAGCCCTTCCAGGAGCAGTACTTC. The chain uses TRBV28 and TRBJ2-7; no definite D call. The CDR3 covers 16 residues. The germline V gene encodes CDR1 MDHEN and CDR2 SYDVKM. The ends were cut back, 2 bases at V and 7 bases at J, with 21 bases in the middle.

This sequence joins TRBV5-6 and TRBJ2-3, with 9 bases that match TRBD1. The V and J ends lost 4 bases and 7 bases, in that order; junction bases with no gene match: 4. The germline CDR1 and CDR2 sequences are SGHDT and YYEEEE. CDR3 size: 13 residues. CDR3 nucleotides: TGTGCCAGCAGCCCGGACAGGGGACATACGCAGTATTTT. Translation: CASSPDRGHTQYF.

This clone appeared a single time. As DNA, the CDR3 is TGTGCCAGCAGTTTAACCTATTACGAGGGAGTAAGGGCCAACGTCCTGACTTTC. The encoded protein is CASSLTYYEGVRANVLTF. The gene calls are TRBV28 and TRBJ2-6; a weak D match, TRBD2 (5 bases). Per the germline V gene, CDR1 is MDHEN and CDR2 is SYDVKM. Trimming removed 2 bases at V and 5 bases at J, with 19 bases between. The CDR3 extends over 18 amino acids.

The rearrangement uses TRBV19 and TRBJ2-3; D is possibly TRBD2 (5 bases). V lost 3 bases to trimming and J lost 0 bases, with 13 bases between them. Germline V gives CDR1 LNHDA, CDR2 SQIVND (reference sequence). This CDR3 is 16 amino acids long. CDR3: CASSMRGLASTDTQYF. The CDR3 bases are TGTGCCAGTAGTATGCGCGGATTAGCGAGCACAGATACGCAGTATTTT.

The genes are TRBV11-2 and TRBJ2-7; TRBD2 matches 9 bases. Trimming removed 5 bases from V and 0 bases from J; junction bases left unmatched: 5. From germline, CDR1 is SGHAT and CDR2 FQNNGV. The CDR3 extends over 15 amino acids. CDR3 protein: CASSLGTSPSYEQYF. The CDR3 DNA reads as TGTGCCAGCAGCCTAGGGACTAGCCCCTCCTACGAGCAGTACTTC.

By sample share, this clone is medium-sized. V and J are TRBV19 and TRBJ1-2; TRBD1 matches at 10 bases. V lost 6 bases to trimming and J lost 7 bases; unmatched junction nucleotides: 5. The germline V gene encodes CDR1 LNHDA and CDR2 SQIVND (reference sequence). The CDR3 covers 13 residues. CDR3 sequence (DNA): TGTGCCAGTAGGAGCGGGACAGGGGTTGGCTACACCTTC. Translated: CASRSGTGVGYTF.

This clone was counted once. The chain couples TRBV9 to TRBJ1-4, with a possible D match to TRBD1 (5 bases). Trimming took 2 bases from V and 7 from J, leaving 6 bases between them. Germline CDR1 and CDR2: SGDLS and YYNGEE. The CDR3 is 12 amino acids. CDR3 sequence: CASSVGTEKLFF. The CDR3 coding sequence is TGTGCCAGCAGCGTCGGGACTGAAAAACTGTTTTTT.

The V and J genes are TRBV2 and TRBJ1-1, with D tentatively TRBD1 (5 bases). CDR1 is SNHLY, CDR2 FYNNEI, per germline. There are 19 residues in the CDR3. Trimming took 3 bases from V and 3 from J, leaving 26 bases between them. The CDR3 bases are TGTGCCAGCAGTGAGGTCGAGAGAGGACGTGGGGCAACGGACACTGAAGCTTTCTTT. Amino acid sequence: CASSEVERGRGATDTEAFF.

The V call is TRBV5-4, the J call TRBJ2-1, with D possibly TRBD1 on 6 matching bases. The ends were cut back, 2 bases at V and 10 bases at J, with 10 bases in the middle. The CDR3 has 12 residues. The germline V gene encodes CDR1 SGHNT and CDR2 YYREEE (reference sequence). CDR3 nucleotide sequence: TGTGCCAGCAGCTTTATTGGGGGCGAGCAGTTCTTC. As protein: CASSFIGGEQFF. The full variable domain, with the rest looked up from reference TRBV5-4 and TRBJ2-1, is ETGVTQSPTHLIKTRGQQVTLRCSSQSGHNTVSWYQQALGQGPQFIFQYYREEENGRGNFPPRFSGLQFPNYSSELNVNALELDDSALYLCASSFIGGEQFFGPGTRLTVL.

The gene calls are TRBV29-1 and TRBJ2-1; D uncertain. V dropped 4 bases and J dropped 3 bases, with 10 bases sitting between them. Germline V gene lookup returns CDR1 SQVTM and CDR2 ANQGSEA. The CDR3 consists of 13 residues. CDR3 in amino acids: CSVVLENYNEQFF. The CDR3 DNA sequence: TGCAGCGTTGTATTGGAGAACTACAATGAGCAGTTCTTC.

This clone appeared once. The chain carries TRBV5-8 and TRBJ1-3; D is unresolved. The CDR3 loop spans 15 amino acids. The V and J ends lost 2 bases and 2 bases respectively, with 11 bases between them. Germline CDR1 and CDR2: SGHTS and YDEGEE. CDR3 nucleotide sequence: TGTGCCAGCAGCTTTCGTGGGGAGGCTGGAAACACCATATATTTT. Encoded protein: CASSFRGEAGNTIYF.

This clone was detected only once. The chain employs TRBV6-5 and TRBJ2-7, with 10 bases matching TRBD2. Germline CDR1 is MNHEY and CDR2 is SVGAGI. The CDR3 extends over 14 amino acids. With 6 bases clipped from V and 6 bases from J, the junction kept 8 bases outside the gene matches. CDR3 DNA: TGTGCCAGCAGACGAGCGGGAGGGCTGATCGAGCAGTACTTC. This translates into CASRRAGGLIEQYF.